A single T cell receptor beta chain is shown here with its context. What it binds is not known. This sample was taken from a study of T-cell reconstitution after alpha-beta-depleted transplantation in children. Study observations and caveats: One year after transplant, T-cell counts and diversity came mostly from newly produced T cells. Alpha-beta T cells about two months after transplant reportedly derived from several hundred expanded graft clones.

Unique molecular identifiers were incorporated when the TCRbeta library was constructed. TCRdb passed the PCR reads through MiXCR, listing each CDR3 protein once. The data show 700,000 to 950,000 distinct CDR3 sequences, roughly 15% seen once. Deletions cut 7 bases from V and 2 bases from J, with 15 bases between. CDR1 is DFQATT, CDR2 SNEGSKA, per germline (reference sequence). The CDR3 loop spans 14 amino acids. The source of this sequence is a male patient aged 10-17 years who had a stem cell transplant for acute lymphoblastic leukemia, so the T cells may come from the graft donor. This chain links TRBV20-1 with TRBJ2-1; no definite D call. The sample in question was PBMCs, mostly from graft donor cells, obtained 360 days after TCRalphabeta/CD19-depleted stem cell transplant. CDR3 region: CSVSRSLTYNEQFF. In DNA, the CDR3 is TGCAGTGTGTCGCGGAGCCTTACCTACAATGAGCAGTTCTTC.